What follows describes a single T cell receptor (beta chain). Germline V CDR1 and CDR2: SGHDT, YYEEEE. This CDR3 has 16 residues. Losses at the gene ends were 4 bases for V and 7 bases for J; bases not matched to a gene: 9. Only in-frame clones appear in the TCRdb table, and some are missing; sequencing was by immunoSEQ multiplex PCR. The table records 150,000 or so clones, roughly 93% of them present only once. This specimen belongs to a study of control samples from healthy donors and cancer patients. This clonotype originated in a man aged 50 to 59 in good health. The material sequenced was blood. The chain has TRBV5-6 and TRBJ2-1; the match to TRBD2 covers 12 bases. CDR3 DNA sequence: TGTGCCAGCAGCGTAAAGACTAGCGGGAGCTGGAATGAGCAGTTCTTC. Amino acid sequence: CASSVKTSGSWNEQFF.